These 14 T cell receptor beta chains were sequenced from one sample in a study of cytomegalovirus exposure and HLA in healthy donors. The PCR employed 60 Vbeta primers together with 13 Jbeta primers. Measured with immunoSEQ multiplex PCR; TCRdb has only the in-frame clones, and not every one. The table includes approximately 190,000 clones, over 75% detected once. Sequencing was carried out using PBMCs. Receptor source: a man between 50 and 59 years old in good health and CMV-seronegative.

This clone was counted between two and nine times. V and J are TRBV6-5 and TRBJ1-6; 7 bases match TRBD1. J was trimmed by 11 bases and V by 7 bases; bases with no gene match: 11. CDR1 and CDR2 from the germline V gene are MNHEY and SVGAGI. The CDR3 is 14 amino acids. This CDR3 is CASTKQGPPAPLHF. DNA of the CDR3: TGTGCCAGCACCAAACAGGGGCCCCCGGCACCCCTCCACTTT.

On this clone itself: Sequence at one end of the junction differs from germline and may be a read error. The chain recombines TRBV7-9 with TRBJ2-5; TRBD1 aligns across 8 bases. CDR3 size: 16 residues. Germline V gene sequence: CDR1 SEHNR, CDR2 FQNEAQ (reference sequence). CDR3 region: CSSSPRQGLVQETQYF. The CDR3 DNA reads TGTTCCAGCAGCCCAAGACAGGGGTTGGTCCAAGAGACCCAGTACTTC.

V usage is TRBV7-9 and J usage is TRBJ2-6, with D tentatively TRBD2 (6 bases). The germline V gene has CDR1 SEHNR and CDR2 FQNEAQ (reference sequence). The CDR3 covers 15 residues. Trimming took off 2 bases at V and 1 base at J, with 6 bases between the two ends. CDR3 bases: TGTGCCAGCAGCTTACGGGAGTCTGGGGCCAACGTCCTGACTTTC. Translation gives CASSLRESGANVLTF.

CDR3 in amino acids: CASSERDGRGVNEKLFF. Written as DNA, the CDR3 is TGTGCCAGCAGCGAGCGGGACGGACGGGGGGTTAATGAAAAACTGTTTTTT. The chain uses TRBV9 and TRBJ1-4, with D possibly being TRBD1 (5 bases). This CDR3 has 17 residues. The V end lost 3 bases, the J end lost 4 bases, and 19 bases lay between the germline ends. The germline V gene has CDR1 SGDLS and CDR2 YYNGEE. Full variable domain (outside the CDR3, taken from reference TRBV9 and TRBJ1-4): DSGVTQTPKHLITATGQRVTLRCSPRSGDLSVYWYQQSLDQGLQFLIQYYNGEERAKGNILERFSAQQFPDLHSELNLSSLELGDSALYFCASSERDGRGVNEKLFFGSGTQLSVL.

The chain is built from TRBV5-5 and TRBJ1-2; D possibly corresponds to TRBD1 (5 bases). Germline assignment: CDR1 SGHKS and CDR2 YYEKEE (reference sequence). The V end lost 3 bases, the J end lost 0 bases, and 12 bases lay between the germline ends. This CDR3 is 15 amino acids long. The CDR3 DNA reads TGTGCCAGCAGCTCCGGGGGTCCGGCTAACTATGGCTACACCTTC. Protein sequence: CASSSGGPANYGYTF.

The V and J genes are TRBV19 and TRBJ2-2; D unresolved. Deletions cut 8 bases from V and 1 base from J, with 8 bases between. CDR1 is LNHDA, CDR2 SQIVND, per germline (reference sequence). This CDR3 contains 13 residues. CDR3: CASQVGNTGELFF. CDR3 coding DNA: TGTGCCAGTCAGGTCGGGAACACCGGGGAGCTGTTTTTT.

CDR3 sequence (DNA): TGTGCCATCAGCGGGACAGGGGGTGTTTCAGAGCGGACCGGGGAGCTGTTTTTT. This gives the protein CAISGTGGVSERTGELFF. V gene TRBV10-3 combines with J gene TRBJ2-2; 11 nucleotides match TRBD1. Per germline, CDR1 ENHRY and CDR2 SYGVKD. The CDR3 is made up of 18 amino acids. V was clipped by 6 bases and J by 5 bases; unmatched bases: 14.

Concerning this clone: The sample has other DNA sequences that encode this CDR3 too. CDR3 protein: CASSPQETQYF. In DNA form, the CDR3 reads TGTGCCAGCAGCCCCCAGGAGACCCAGTACTTC. The chain carries TRBV7-2 and TRBJ2-5; D gene ambiguous. The ends were cut back, 5 bases at V and 5 bases at J, with 6 bases in the middle. The CDR3 is 11 residues long. Per germline, CDR1 SGHTA and CDR2 FQGNSA.

This chain links TRBV7-9 with TRBJ2-2, with 8 bases lining up with TRBD1. Germline V gene data show CDR1 as SEHNR and CDR2 as FQNEAQ (reference sequence). V dropped 11 bases and J dropped 8; count of bases not matched to a gene: 13. This CDR3 has 14 residues. In DNA form, the CDR3 reads TGTGCCGCCGTTCTCGGACAGGGATTTGGGGAGCTGTTTTTT. Translated, it gives CAAVLGQGFGELFF.

The chain has TRBV11-2 and TRBJ2-1, with 8 bases that match TRBD2. The J segment lost 4 bases and the V segment lost 1 base, leaving 3 bases of the junction unmatched. Germline CDR1 SGHAT, CDR2 FQNNGV. The CDR3 is made up of 15 amino acids. The CDR3 here is CASSLVRGGYNEQFF. The CDR3 DNA sequence: TGTGCCAGCAGCTTAGTCCGGGGGGGATACAATGAGCAGTTCTTC. The full variable domain, its missing parts supplied by reference TRBV11-2 and TRBJ2-1, is EAGVAQSPRYKIIEKRQSVAFWCNPISGHATLYWYQQILGQGPKLLIQFQNNGVVDDSQLPKDRFSAERLKGVDSTLKIQPAKLEDSAVYLCASSLVRGGYNEQFFGPGTRLTVL.

J is TRBJ1-6 and V is TRBV19; 7 nucleotides align to TRBD1. J was trimmed by 9 bases and V by 1 base; bases with no gene match: 6. CDR3 length equals 15 residues. CDR1 LNHDA and CDR2 SQIVND come from the germline V gene (reference sequence). The chain's CDR3 is CASSIGTGEFSPLHF. The CDR3 DNA is TGTGCCAGTAGTATAGGGACAGGCGAATTTTCACCCCTCCACTTT. Variable domain in full (rest from reference TRBV19 and TRBJ1-6): DGGITQSPKYLFRKEGQNVTLSCEQNLNHDAMYWYRQDPGQGLRLIYYSQIVNDFQKGDIAEGYSVSREKKESFPLTVTSAQKNPTAFYLCASSIGTGEFSPLHFGNGTRLTVT.

The chain links TRBV5-1 to TRBJ1-2; 8 positions match TRBD1. V trimming: 3 bases; J trimming: 8 bases; junction bases outside the gene matches: 9. The CDR3 is made up of 14 amino acids. Germline V CDR1 and CDR2: SGHRS, YFSETQ. The CDR3 here is CASSWARGPRGYTF. The CDR3 coding sequence is TGCGCCAGCAGCTGGGCCAGGGGGCCTAGGGGCTACACCTTC.

The chain joins TRBV5-6 to TRBJ2-2; tentative D call: TRBD2 (5 bases). Germline assignment: CDR1 SGHDT and CDR2 YYEEEE. V dropped 2 bases and J dropped 1 base, with 18 bases sitting between them. This CDR3 contains 18 residues. CDR3 in DNA: TGTGCCAGCAGCTTAGTCCCCCCGGGGATCGTGAACACCGGGGAGCTGTTTTTT. It codes for CASSLVPPGIVNTGELFF.

A word on this clone: Other DNA sequences from this sample encode an identical CDR3 as well. The chain links TRBV7-6 to TRBJ1-1; no definite D call. CDR3 length equals 13 residues. From germline, CDR1 is SGHVS and CDR2 FNYEAQ. V shed 2 bases and J shed 1 base, with 5 bases lying between them. DNA of the CDR3: TGTGCCAGCAGCTTAAACGGGAACACTGAAGCTTTCTTT. Translating gives CASSLNGNTEAFF.